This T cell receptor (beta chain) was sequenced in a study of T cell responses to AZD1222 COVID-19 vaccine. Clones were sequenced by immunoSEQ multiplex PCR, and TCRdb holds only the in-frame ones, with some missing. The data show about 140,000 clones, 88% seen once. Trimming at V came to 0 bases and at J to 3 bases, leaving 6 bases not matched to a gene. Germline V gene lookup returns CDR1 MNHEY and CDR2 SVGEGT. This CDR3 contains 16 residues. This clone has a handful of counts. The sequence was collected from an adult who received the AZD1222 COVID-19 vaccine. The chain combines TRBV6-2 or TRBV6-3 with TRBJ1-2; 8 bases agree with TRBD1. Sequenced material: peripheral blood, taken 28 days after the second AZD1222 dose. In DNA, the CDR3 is TGTGCCAGCAGTTACTCGGGCAGGGGGCGCGACTATGGCTACACCTTC. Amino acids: CASSYSGRGRDYGYTF.